One T cell receptor (beta chain) is described in this entry. Its antigen is currently unknown. This sample was included in a study of identical twins. Study-wide points: Out-of-frame alpha sequences shared by twins were enriched for low generation probability. With abundant cord blood beta clonotypes, insertions were fewer; memory repertoires showed no such pattern.

Germline V lookup: CDR1 MDHEN, CDR2 SYDVKM. This CDR3 comprises 12 residues. V was shortened by 7 bases and J by 8 bases, with 14 bases between the two germline ends. TCRdb re-analysed the 5' RACE reads in MiXCR, keeping a single row per CDR3 protein. The table includes some 460,000 distinct CDR3 sequences, around 14% detected once. Another study also made use of these data, one on yellow fever vaccine responses in identical twins.

The sequenced sample was CD4+ T cells sorted from blood. The chain couples TRBV28 to TRBJ1-2, with unresolved D. This TCR was sampled from a woman aged 18 to 35 in good health. The CDR3 loop is CASTATPEGYTF. DNA for the CDR3: TGTGCCAGCACCGCGACACCGGAAGGCTACACCTTC.